Below, one T cell receptor beta chain is given with its context. The data derive from a study of CD8 T cells in Susac syndrome. The CDR3 covers 14 residues. Germline CDR1 and CDR2: MNHEY and SVGEGT. Trimming left V 6 bases short and J 0 bases short, with 9 bases between. An amount of RNA that ranged from about 0.45 to 1 ug was reverse transcribed with random hexamers. TCRdb reprocessed the immunoSEQ multiplex PCR reads via MiXCR and lists one record per CDR3 protein. The table includes approximately 300,000 distinct CDR3 sequences, approximately 85% detected once. Sample: CD8+ T cells from PBMCs. This sequence joins TRBV6-2 or TRBV6-3 and TRBJ2-1; no reliable D call. The receptor comes from a human donor with multiple sclerosis. The CDR3, as DNA: TGTGCCAGCAGCTCGGTGAGCTCCTACAATGAGCAGTTCTTC. Protein: CASSSVSSYNEQFF.